The present T cell receptor beta chain was sequenced within a study of control samples from healthy donors and cancer patients. Germline trimming cut 2 bases from V and 1 base from J; bases unmatched to any gene: 4. Germline V gene lookup returns CDR1 SGHVS and CDR2 FQNEAQ. The CDR3 length is 15 residues. Sequencing was performed with immunoSEQ multiplex PCR; in TCRdb, only in-frame clones are kept and a portion is missing. The table records roughly 120,000 clones, approximately 90% of them present only once. The genes are TRBV7-8 and TRBJ2-5; 7 nucleotides agree with TRBD2. The receptor's source is a woman aged 50 to 60 in good health. The sample comprised blood. The CDR3 DNA follows: TGTGCCAGCAGCTTAAGGGACTACCCCCAAGAGACCCAGTACTTC. This sequence encodes CASSLRDYPQETQYF.